A single TCR beta chain is shown here with its context. Its matching antigen is unknown. The same CDR3 is also encoded by other DNA sequences in this sample. Trimming cost V 0 bases and J 4 bases; bases outside gene matches: 2. This CDR3 has 14 amino acids. Germline V lookup: CDR1 SGDLS, CDR2 YYNGEE. The PCR contained 60 Vbeta and 13 Jbeta primers. TCRdb's copy holds only in-frame clones and misses some; the assay was immunoSEQ multiplex PCR. The sample includes about 200,000 clones, around 87% seen only once; the top ten take under 1.2%. There were likely unrecorded immune exposures, though donors were nominally healthy when sampled. This entry comes from a study of cytomegalovirus exposure and HLA in healthy donors. Study conclusions and caveats: Most TCR beta V segments were productive about 90% or about 30% of the time in an earlier analysis. Later, an analysis found that common viral pathogens appeared to be linked with several of the most significant clusters.

Material for sequencing was PBMCs. The chain is built from TRBV9 and TRBJ2-7; 9 nucleotides align to TRBD2. This TCR was sampled from a boy aged 2 to 10 in good health and CMV-seronegative. The CDR3 here is CASSVGGGAYEQYF. The CDR3 coding sequence is TGTGCCAGCAGCGTAGGCGGGGGGGCTTACGAGCAGTACTTC.